This TCR beta chain comes out of a study of early T cells in non-severe SARS-CoV-2 infection. Study context: Sequencing input comprised bulk RNA from unsorted whole blood; chain pairing was not available.

Findings and caveats of the study: The VDJdb matching leaned toward anti-spike CD8 responses and overlooked private and CD4 specificities.

Germline V CDR1 and CDR2: SQVTM, ANQGSEA. With 6 bases clipped from V and 0 bases from J, the junction kept 8 bases outside the gene matches. CDR3 length: 14 residues. Unique molecular identifiers tagged individual cDNA molecules. One entry per CDR3 protein, called by TCRdb with MiXCR from the 5' RACE reads. The sample records some 61,000 distinct CDR3 sequences, about 10% being singletons. Regarding this clonotype: Its target is unknown.

This sequence was found in an adult who was a healthcare worker with PCR-confirmed SARS-CoV-2 infection or an uninfected control (not recorded which). The chain has TRBV29-1 and TRBJ2-7; TRBD1 aligns across 7 bases. The sample was whole blood. In DNA form, the CDR3 reads TGCAGCGTGGGGACAGCCCCGAGCTCCTACGAGCAGTACTTC. Translating gives CSVGTAPSSYEQYF.